Sequencing of this T cell receptor beta chain was carried out in a study of blood T cell repertoires in COVID-19. In the source study's methods: Amplification from reference gene primers served as the basis for estimated nucleated cell counts. Using immunoSEQ multiplex PCR, the repertoire was profiled, and TCRdb retains in-frame clones only, with some absent. The D gene and trimming were derived from the DNA, and the V and J assignments and clone size from that table. Counted here are roughly 100,000 clones, about 77% occurring once; the ten biggest clones make up around 9.4%. This clone was counted a few times. CDR1 and CDR2 (germline): MDHEN, SYDVKM. The CDR3 is 16 residues long. The ends were cut back, 6 bases at V and 0 bases at J, with 17 bases in the middle.

This TCR was sampled from a woman older than 75 with acute or convalescent COVID-19. Sequenced sample: peripheral blood. The V and J genes are TRBV28 and TRBJ1-2, with D possibly matching TRBD1 (6 bases). The CDR3 reads CASSLGGGGANYGYTF. The CDR3 bases are TGTGCCAGCAGCTTAGGAGGGGGGGGAGCTAACTATGGCTACACCTTC.